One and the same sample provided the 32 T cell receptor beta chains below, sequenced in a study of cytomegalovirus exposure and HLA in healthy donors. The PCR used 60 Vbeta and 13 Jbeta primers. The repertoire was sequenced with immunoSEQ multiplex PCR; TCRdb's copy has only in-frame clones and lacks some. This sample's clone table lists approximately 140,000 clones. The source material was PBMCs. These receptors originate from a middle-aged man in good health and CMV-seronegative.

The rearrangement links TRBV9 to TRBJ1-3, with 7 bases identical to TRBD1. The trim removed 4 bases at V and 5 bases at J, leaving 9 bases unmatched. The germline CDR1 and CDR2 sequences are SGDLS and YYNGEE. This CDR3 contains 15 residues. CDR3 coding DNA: TGTGCCAGCAGCTTGCCAGGGGGATACAGAAACACCATATATTTT. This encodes CASSLPGGYRNTIYF.

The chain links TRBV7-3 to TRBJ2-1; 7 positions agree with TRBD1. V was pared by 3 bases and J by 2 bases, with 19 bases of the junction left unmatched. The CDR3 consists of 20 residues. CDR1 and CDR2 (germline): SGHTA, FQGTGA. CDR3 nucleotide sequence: TGTGCCAGCAGCTTCGCCTCACCCCGAAGACAGGGTGGGGCCTACAATGAGCAGTTCTTC. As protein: CASSFASPRRQGGAYNEQFF.

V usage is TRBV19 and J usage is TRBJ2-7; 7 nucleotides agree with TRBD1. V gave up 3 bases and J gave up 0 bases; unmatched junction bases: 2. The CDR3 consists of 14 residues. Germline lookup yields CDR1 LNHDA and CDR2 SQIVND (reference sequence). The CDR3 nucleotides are TGTGCCAGTAGTATTCGGGACAGCTCCTACGAGCAGTACTTC. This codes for CASSIRDSSYEQYF.

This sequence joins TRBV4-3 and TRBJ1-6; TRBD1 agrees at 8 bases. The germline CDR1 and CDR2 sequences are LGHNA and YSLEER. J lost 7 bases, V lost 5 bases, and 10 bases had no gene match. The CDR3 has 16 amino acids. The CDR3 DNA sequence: TGCGCCAGCAGCTACTTACCGGGACAGGTGAATTCACCCCTCCACTTT. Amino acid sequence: CASSYLPGQVNSPLHF.

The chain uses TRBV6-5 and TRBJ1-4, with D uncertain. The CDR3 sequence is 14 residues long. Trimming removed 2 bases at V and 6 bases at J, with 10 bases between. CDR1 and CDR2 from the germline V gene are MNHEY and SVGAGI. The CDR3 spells CASSYVRTDEKLFF. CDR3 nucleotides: TGTGCCAGCAGTTACGTCCGTACGGATGAAAAACTGTTTTTT.

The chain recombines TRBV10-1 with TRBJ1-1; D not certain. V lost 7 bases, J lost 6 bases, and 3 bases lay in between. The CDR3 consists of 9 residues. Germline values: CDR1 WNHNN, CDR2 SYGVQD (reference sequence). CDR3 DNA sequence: TGCGCCAGCAAGCCTGAAGCTTTCTTT. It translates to CASKPEAFF.

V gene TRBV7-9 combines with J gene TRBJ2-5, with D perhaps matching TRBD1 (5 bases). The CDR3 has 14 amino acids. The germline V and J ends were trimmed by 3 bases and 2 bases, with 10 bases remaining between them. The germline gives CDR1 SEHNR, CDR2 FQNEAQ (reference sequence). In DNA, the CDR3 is TGTGCCAGCAGCTTGTCCTCAGGGCAAGAGACCCAGTACTTC. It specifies CASSLSSGQETQYF.

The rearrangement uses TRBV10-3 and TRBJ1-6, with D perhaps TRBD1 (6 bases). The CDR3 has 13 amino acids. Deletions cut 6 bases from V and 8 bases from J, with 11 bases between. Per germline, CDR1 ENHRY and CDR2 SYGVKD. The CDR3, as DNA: TGTGCCATCAGGAGGGGGAAGGATTCACCCCTCCACTTT. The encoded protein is CAIRRGKDSPLHF.

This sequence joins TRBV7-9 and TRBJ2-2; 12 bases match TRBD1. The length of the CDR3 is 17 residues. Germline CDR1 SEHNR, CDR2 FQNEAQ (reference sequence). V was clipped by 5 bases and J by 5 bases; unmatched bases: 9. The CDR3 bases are TGTGCCAGCAGCAAAAGCGGGACAGGGGGCCGGACCGGGGAGCTGTTTTTT. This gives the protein CASSKSGTGGRTGELFF.

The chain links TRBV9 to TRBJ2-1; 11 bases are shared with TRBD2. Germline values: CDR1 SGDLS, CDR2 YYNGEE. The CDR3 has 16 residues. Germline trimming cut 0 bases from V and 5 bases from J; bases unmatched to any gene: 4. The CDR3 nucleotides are TGTGCCAGCAGCGTAGTGGGTAGCGGGGGGGACAATGAGCAGTTCTTC. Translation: CASSVVGSGGDNEQFF.

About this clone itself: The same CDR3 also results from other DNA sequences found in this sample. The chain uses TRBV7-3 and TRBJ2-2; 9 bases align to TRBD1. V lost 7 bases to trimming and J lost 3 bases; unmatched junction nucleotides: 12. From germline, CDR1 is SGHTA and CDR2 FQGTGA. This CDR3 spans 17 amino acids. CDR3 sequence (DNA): TGTGCCAGCACCAGACAGGGGGATCCGCCGTACACCGGGGAGCTGTTTTTT. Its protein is CASTRQGDPPYTGELFF.

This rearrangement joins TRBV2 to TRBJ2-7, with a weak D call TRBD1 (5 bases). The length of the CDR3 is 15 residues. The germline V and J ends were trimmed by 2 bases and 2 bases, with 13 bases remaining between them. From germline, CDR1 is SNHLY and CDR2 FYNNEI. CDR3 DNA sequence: TGTGCCAGCAGTGAAAATGGGGTAGGGGCCTACGAGCAGTACTTC. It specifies CASSENGVGAYEQYF.

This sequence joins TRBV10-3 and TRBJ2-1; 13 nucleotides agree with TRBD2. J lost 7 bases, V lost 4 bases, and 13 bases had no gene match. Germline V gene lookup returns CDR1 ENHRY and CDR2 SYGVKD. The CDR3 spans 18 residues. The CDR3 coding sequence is TGTGCCATCAGTGGACTAGCGGGGGGCCCCCCTAGTGTGAATGAGCAGTTCTTC. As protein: CAISGLAGGPPSVNEQFF.

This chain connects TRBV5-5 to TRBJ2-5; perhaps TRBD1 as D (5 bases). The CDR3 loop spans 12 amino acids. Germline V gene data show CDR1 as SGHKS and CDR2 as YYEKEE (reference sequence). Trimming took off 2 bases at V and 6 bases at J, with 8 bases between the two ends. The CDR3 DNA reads TGTGCCAGCAGCTTAGGGGTGCAGACCCAGTACTTC. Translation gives CASSLGVQTQYF.

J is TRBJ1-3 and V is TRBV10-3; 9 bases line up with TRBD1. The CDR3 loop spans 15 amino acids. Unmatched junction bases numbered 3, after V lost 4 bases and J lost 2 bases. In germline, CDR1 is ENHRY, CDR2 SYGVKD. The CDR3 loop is CAISGGTGPGNTIYF. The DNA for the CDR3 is TGTGCCATCAGTGGGGGGACAGGGCCTGGAAACACCATATATTTT.

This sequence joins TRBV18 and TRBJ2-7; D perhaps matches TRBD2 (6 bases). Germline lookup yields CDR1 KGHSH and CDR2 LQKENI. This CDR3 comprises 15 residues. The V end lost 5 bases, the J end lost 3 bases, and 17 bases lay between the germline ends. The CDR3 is CASSARRVNGYEQYF. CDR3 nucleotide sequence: TGTGCCAGCTCAGCACGGAGGGTAAATGGCTACGAGCAGTACTTC. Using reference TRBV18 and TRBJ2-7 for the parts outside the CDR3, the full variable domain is NAGVMQNPRHLVRRRGQEARLRCSPMKGHSHVYWYRQLPEEGLKFMVYLQKENIIDESGMPKERFSAEFPKEGPSILRIQQVVRGDSAAYFCASSARRVNGYEQYFGPGTRLTVT.

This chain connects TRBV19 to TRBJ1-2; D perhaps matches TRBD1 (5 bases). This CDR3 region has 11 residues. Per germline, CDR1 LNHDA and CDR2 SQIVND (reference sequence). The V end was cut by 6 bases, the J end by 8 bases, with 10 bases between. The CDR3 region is CASSPGGGYTF. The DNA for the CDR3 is TGTGCCAGTAGCCCCGGGGGGGGCTACACCTTC.

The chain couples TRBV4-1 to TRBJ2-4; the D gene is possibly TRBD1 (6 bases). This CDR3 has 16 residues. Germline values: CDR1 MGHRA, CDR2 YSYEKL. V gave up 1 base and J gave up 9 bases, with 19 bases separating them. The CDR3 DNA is TGCGCCAGCAGCCAAGGGGCAGGGGTTGGCGGTGGCATTCAGTACTTC. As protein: CASSQGAGVGGGIQYF.

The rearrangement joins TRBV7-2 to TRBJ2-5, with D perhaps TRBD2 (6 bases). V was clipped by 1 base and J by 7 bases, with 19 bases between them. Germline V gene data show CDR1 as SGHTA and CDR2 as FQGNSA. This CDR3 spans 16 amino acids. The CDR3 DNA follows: TGTGCCAGCAGCTTAGGCTCCGGGCCCGTCGGGGGGACCCAGTACTTC. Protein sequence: CASSLGSGPVGGTQYF. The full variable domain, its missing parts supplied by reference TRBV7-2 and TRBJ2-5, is GAGVSQSPSNKVTEKGKDVELRCDPISGHTALYWYRQSLGQGLEFLIYFQGNSAPDKSGLPSDRFSAERTGGSVSTLTIQRTQQEDSAVYLCASSLGSGPVGGTQYFGPGTRLLVL.

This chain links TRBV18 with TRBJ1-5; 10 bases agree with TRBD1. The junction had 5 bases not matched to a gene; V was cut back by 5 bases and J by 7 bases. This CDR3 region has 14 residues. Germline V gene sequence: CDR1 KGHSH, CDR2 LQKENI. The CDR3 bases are TGTGCCAGCTCAAACGACAGGGGGCAACAGCCCCAGCATTTT. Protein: CASSNDRGQQPQHF. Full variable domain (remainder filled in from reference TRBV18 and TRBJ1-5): NAGVMQNPRHLVRRRGQEARLRCSPMKGHSHVYWYRQLPEEGLKFMVYLQKENIIDESGMPKERFSAEFPKEGPSILRIQQVVRGDSAAYFCASSNDRGQQPQHFGDGTRLSIL.

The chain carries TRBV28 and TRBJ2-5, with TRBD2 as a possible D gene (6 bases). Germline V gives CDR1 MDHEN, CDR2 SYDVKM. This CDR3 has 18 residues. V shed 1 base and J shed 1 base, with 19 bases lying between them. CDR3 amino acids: CASSLFPQRVLTQETQYF. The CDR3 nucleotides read TGTGCCAGCAGTTTATTTCCCCAGCGGGTTCTTACCCAAGAGACCCAGTACTTC.

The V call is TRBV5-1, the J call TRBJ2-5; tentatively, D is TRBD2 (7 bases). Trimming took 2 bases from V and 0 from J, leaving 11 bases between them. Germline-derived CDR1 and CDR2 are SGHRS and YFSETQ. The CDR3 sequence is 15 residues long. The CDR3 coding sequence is TGCGCCAGCAGCTTTTACGGGGGGCACCAAGAGACCCAGTACTTC. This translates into CASSFYGGHQETQYF.

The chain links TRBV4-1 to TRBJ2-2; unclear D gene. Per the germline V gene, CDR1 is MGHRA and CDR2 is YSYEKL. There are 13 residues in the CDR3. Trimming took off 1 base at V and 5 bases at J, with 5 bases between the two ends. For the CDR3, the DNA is TGCGCCAGCAGCCAAGTATTTACCGGGGAGCTGTTTTTT. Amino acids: CASSQVFTGELFF.

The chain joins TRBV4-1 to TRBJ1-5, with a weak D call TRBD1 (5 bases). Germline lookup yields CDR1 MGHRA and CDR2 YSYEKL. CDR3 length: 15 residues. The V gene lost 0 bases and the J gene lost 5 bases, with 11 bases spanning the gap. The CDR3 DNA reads TGCGCCAGCAGCCAAGATGGGGCACCTCATCAGCCCCAGCATTTT. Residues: CASSQDGAPHQPQHF.

DNA for the CDR3: TGCGCCAGCAGCCCGGGGGCACAGGGGGATCAGCCCCAGCATTTT. This translates into CASSPGAQGDQPQHF. The V gene is TRBV5-1, the J gene TRBJ1-5; 8 nucleotides match TRBD1. This CDR3 contains 15 residues. V dropped 4 bases and J dropped 5; count of bases not matched to a gene: 8. Germline V CDR1 and CDR2: SGHRS, YFSETQ.

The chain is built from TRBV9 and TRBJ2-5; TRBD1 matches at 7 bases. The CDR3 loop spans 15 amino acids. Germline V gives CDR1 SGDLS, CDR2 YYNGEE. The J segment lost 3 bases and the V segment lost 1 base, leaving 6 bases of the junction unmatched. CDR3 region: CASSVQGENEETQYF. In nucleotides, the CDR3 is TGTGCCAGCAGCGTACAGGGGGAAAACGAAGAGACCCAGTACTTC.

The CDR3 region is CASSHEPSAGKETQYF. For the CDR3, the DNA is TGTGCCAGCAGTCATGAGCCATCCGCAGGGAAAGAGACCCAGTACTTC. This sequence joins TRBV2 and TRBJ2-5; the D gene is possibly TRBD1 (5 bases). Germline V CDR1 and CDR2: SNHLY, FYNNEI. Trimming removed 5 bases from V and 3 bases from J, with 19 bases in between. There are 16 residues in the CDR3. Full variable domain (remainder filled in from reference TRBV2 and TRBJ2-5): EPEVTQTPSHQVTQMGQEVILRCVPISNHLYFYWYRQILGQKVEFLVSFYNNEISEKSEIFDDQFSVERPDGSNFTLKIRSTKLEDSAMYFCASSHEPSAGKETQYFGPGTRLLVL.

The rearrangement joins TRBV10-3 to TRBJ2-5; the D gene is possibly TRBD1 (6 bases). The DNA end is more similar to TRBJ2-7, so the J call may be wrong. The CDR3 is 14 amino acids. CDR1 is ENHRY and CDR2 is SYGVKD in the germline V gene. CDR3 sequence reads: CAIRYDRPPYEQYF. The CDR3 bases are TGTGCCATCAGATACGACAGGCCCCCCTACGAGCAGTACTTC.

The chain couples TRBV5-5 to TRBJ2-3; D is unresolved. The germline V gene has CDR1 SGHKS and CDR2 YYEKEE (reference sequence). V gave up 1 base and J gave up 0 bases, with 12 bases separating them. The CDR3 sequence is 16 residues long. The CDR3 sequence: CASSLYALVSTDTQYF. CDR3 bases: TGTGCCAGCAGCTTGTATGCCCTAGTAAGCACAGATACGCAGTATTTT.

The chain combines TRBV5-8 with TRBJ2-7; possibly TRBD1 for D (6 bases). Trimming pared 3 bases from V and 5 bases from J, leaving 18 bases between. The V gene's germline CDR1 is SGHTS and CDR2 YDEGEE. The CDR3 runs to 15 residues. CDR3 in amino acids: CASSSGDGPNDEQYF. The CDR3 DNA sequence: TGTGCCAGCAGCTCAGGGGACGGACCGAACGACGAGCAGTACTTC.

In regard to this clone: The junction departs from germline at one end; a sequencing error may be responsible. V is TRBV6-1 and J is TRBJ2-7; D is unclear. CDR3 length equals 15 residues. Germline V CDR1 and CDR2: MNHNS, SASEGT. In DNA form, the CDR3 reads TGTGCCAGCAGTGTCGGGTTGGAATCTCGTTACGAGCAGTGCTTC. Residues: CASSVGLESRYEQCF.

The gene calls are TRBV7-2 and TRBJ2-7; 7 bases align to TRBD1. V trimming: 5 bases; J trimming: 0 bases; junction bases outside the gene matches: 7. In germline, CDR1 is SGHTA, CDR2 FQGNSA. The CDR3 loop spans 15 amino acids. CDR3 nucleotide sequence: TGTGCCAGCAGCCTACAGGGGCCGAGCTCCTACGAGCAGTACTTC. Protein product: CASSLQGPSSYEQYF. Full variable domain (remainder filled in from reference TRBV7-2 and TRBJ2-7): GAGVSQSPSNKVTEKGKDVELRCDPISGHTALYWYRQSLGQGLEFLIYFQGNSAPDKSGLPSDRFSAERTGGSVSTLTIQRTQQEDSAVYLCASSLQGPSSYEQYFGPGTRLTVT.